The 15 T cell receptor beta chains in this list originate from one sample, sequenced in a study of cytomegalovirus exposure and HLA in healthy donors. PCR primers comprised 60 Vbeta and 13 Jbeta primers. This table comes from immunoSEQ multiplex PCR, and its TCRdb copy is limited to in-frame clones, with some not included. This table has hundreds of thousands of clones, roughly 84% appearing once. The sequenced material came from PBMCs. Receptor source: a boy aged 2 to 10 in good health and CMV-seronegative.

Concerning this clone: Mismatch with germline at one junction end may stem from a read error. J is TRBJ1-2 and V is TRBV2; 7 nucleotides agree with TRBD1. Germline loops: CDR1 SNHLY, CDR2 FYNNEI. The CDR3 is made up of 14 amino acids. CDR3 region: CASKRQGDNYGYPF. DNA of the CDR3: TGTGCCAGCAAAAGACAGGGAGACAACTATGGCTACCCCTTC.

V and J are TRBV14 and TRBJ1-6; D gene uncertain. Looked up from germline, CDR1 is SGHDN and CDR2 is FVKESK. Trimming cost V 0 bases and J 14 bases, with 11 bases left between them. The CDR3 has 13 residues. The CDR3 nucleotides read TGTGCCAGCAGCCAAGATCTGTCAGAAACCCTCCACTTT. Residues: CASSQDLSETLHF. Drawing the rest from reference TRBV14 and TRBJ1-6, the complete variable domain is EAGVTQFPSHSVIEKGQTVTLRCDPISGHDNLYWYRRVMGKEIKFLLHFVKESKQDESGMPNNRFLAERTGGTYSTLKVQPAELEDSGVYFCASSQDLSETLHFGNGTRLTVT.

CDR3 DNA sequence: TGTGCCAGCAGCCGACAGGGCGCGGACTATGGCTACACCTTC. It specifies CASSRQGADYGYTF. This rearrangement joins TRBV6-1 to TRBJ1-2, with TRBD1 identical over 7 bases. The CDR3 consists of 14 residues. J lost 3 bases, V lost 6 bases, and 7 bases had no gene match. Germline V gene sequence: CDR1 MNHNS, CDR2 SASEGT.

This chain connects TRBV15 to TRBJ1-5; the D is unclear. Germline CDR1 and CDR2: LNHNV and YYDKDF (reference sequence). CDR3 length equals 11 residues. The CDR3 coding sequence is TGTGCGTACACCAGCAATCAGCCCCAGCATTTT. Amino acids: CAYTSNQPQHF.

The CDR3 sequence is CASSRGQAHSPLHF. Here the CDR3 DNA reads TGTGCCAGCAGCCGGGGACAGGCTCATTCACCCCTCCACTTT. The rearrangement links TRBV11-3 to TRBJ1-6; TRBD1 agrees at 8 bases. This CDR3 comprises 14 residues. CDR1 and CDR2 from the germline V gene are SGHNT and YENEEA. V lost 5 bases, J lost 8 bases, and 5 bases stayed unmatched.

The rearrangement links TRBV4-1 to TRBJ2-7; D unresolved. Germline loops: CDR1 MGHRA, CDR2 YSYEKL. V was cut by 4 bases and J by 3 bases, with 16 bases left in between. CDR3 length: 15 amino acids. The CDR3 protein is CASSLLGGAFYEQYF. The CDR3 DNA reads as TGCGCCAGCAGCCTTCTAGGTGGAGCGTTCTACGAGCAGTACTTC.

This sequence joins TRBV7-3 and TRBJ2-5, with D uncertain. From germline, CDR1 is SGHTA and CDR2 FQGTGA. The V end was cut by 5 bases, the J end by 4 bases, with 11 bases between. CDR3 length equals 13 residues. The CDR3 sequence is CASSQNLGETQYF. CDR3 nucleotide sequence: TGTGCCAGCAGCCAAAATCTAGGAGAGACCCAGTACTTC.

This chain links TRBV6-5 with TRBJ1-2; 8 bases agree with TRBD1. The CDR3 contains 13 residues. CDR1 is MNHEY, CDR2 SVGAGI, per germline. J was trimmed by 6 bases and V by 4 bases; bases with no gene match: 4. The CDR3 nucleotides read TGTGCCAGCAGTTCGGACAGGGCGGATGGCTACACCTTC. It is translated as CASSSDRADGYTF.

The rearrangement uses TRBV6-6 and TRBJ2-3; D is unresolved. V was pared by 10 bases and J by 5 bases, with 7 bases between. The germline CDR1 and CDR2 sequences are MNHNY and SVGAGI (reference sequence). CDR3 length: 10 amino acids. In nucleotides, the CDR3 is TGTGCCATCCGAGGAGATACGCAGTATTTT. This codes for CAIRGDTQYF.

This sequence joins TRBV6-1 and TRBJ1-6; 7 bases fit TRBD1. The CDR3 totals 15 residues. The germline gives CDR1 MNHNS, CDR2 SASEGT. J gave up 9 bases and V 7 bases, and 12 bases lay outside the gene matches. CDR3: CASTLSPGGGSPLHF. In DNA, the CDR3 is TGTGCCAGCACCCTCTCCCCAGGGGGAGGTTCACCCCTCCACTTT.

The rearrangement joins TRBV9 to TRBJ2-3, with D possibly TRBD1 on 5 matching bases. The germline V gene has CDR1 SGDLS and CDR2 YYNGEE. The CDR3 sequence is 12 residues long. The V and J ends lost 0 bases and 6 bases respectively, with 5 bases between them. The DNA for the CDR3 is TGTGCCAGCAGCGTAGAGGGGGATACGCAGTATTTT. As protein: CASSVEGDTQYF.

The rearrangement uses TRBV2 and TRBJ2-3; 10 bases align to TRBD1. The CDR3 length is 13 residues. Trimming cost V 8 bases and J 4 bases; bases outside gene matches: 3. CDR1 and CDR2 from the germline V gene are SNHLY and FYNNEI. The CDR3 protein is CASGQGGPDTQYF. The CDR3 region has the DNA TGTGCCAGCGGACAGGGGGGACCAGATACGCAGTATTTT. The full variable domain, completed using reference TRBV2 and TRBJ2-3, is EPEVTQTPSHQVTQMGQEVILRCVPISNHLYFYWYRQILGQKVEFLVSFYNNEISEKSEIFDDQFSVERPDGSNFTLKIRSTKLEDSAMYFCASGQGGPDTQYFGPGTRLTVL.

The gene calls are TRBV13 and TRBJ2-1, with D possibly matching TRBD2 (5 bases). Trimming pared 1 base from V and 0 bases from J, leaving 10 bases between. CDR3 length: 16 residues. The germline V gene has CDR1 PRHDT and CDR2 FYEKMQ (reference sequence). The DNA of the CDR3 is TGTGCCAGCAGCTTAGAAGGCGGGCCCTCCTACAATGAGCAGTTCTTC. Amino acid sequence: CASSLEGGPSYNEQFF.

The rearrangement links TRBV7-9 to TRBJ1-5; maybe TRBD1 (5 bases). From germline, CDR1 is SEHNR and CDR2 FQNEAQ (reference sequence). The germline V and J ends were trimmed by 5 bases and 11 bases, with 13 bases remaining between them. CDR3 length equals 12 residues. CDR3: CASSGQGMAQHF. CDR3 sequence (DNA): TGTGCCAGCAGCGGCCAGGGTATGGCCCAGCATTTT.

V and J are TRBV27 and TRBJ2-7; 8 nucleotides agree with TRBD2. CDR3 length: 14 residues. Germline V gene data show CDR1 as MNHEY and CDR2 as SMNVEV (reference sequence). Trimming cost V 6 bases and J 2 bases; bases outside gene matches: 6. The CDR3 here is CASSRRGGTYEQYF. The CDR3, as DNA: TGTGCCAGCAGCCGACGGGGGGGCACCTACGAGCAGTACTTC.